The clone carrying this TCR beta chain was detected a few times. What it binds is not known. The CDR3 extends over 14 amino acids. Germline V lookup: CDR1 SGHAT, CDR2 FQNNGV. Unmatched junction bases numbered 7, after V lost 5 bases and J lost 8 bases. Combining a sample-barcoded 5' primer with a J-beta primer mix, a second PCR ran for roughly 7 to 11 cycles. Each of the cDNA molecules was tagged by a template-switch adaptor with 12 random nucleotides. TCRdb re-called the 5' RACE reads through MiXCR, storing one row per CDR3 protein. The table records approximately 1.5 million distinct CDR3 sequences, roughly 43% of them present only once. This sample was included in a study of blood T cells in healthy people across ages. Whole-study findings and limits: Per million T cells, TCR beta diversity dropped about linearly as age rose.

The sequencing input was blood. The chain carries TRBV11-2 and TRBJ2-1; 9 bases fit TRBD1. This clonotype was sampled from a woman under 30 in good health. As DNA, the CDR3 is TGTGCCAGCAGCGTCGGGACAGGGCCTTATGAGCAGTTCTTC. Translating it yields CASSVGTGPYEQFF.